One sample yielded the 16 T cell receptor beta chains listed below, sequenced in a study of blood T cell repertoires in COVID-19. Clones were sequenced by immunoSEQ multiplex PCR, and TCRdb holds only the in-frame ones, with some missing. This sample yields around 40,000 clones, of which under 90% are seen a single time; approximately 21% belongs to the top ten. Material: peripheral blood. These receptors all stem from a man aged 45-65 years with active COVID-19.

V and J are TRBV5-1 and TRBJ2-2, with 8 bases fitting TRBD1. V trimming: 4 bases; J trimming: 7 bases; junction bases outside the gene matches: 6. Looked up from germline, CDR1 is SGHRS and CDR2 is YFSETQ. This CDR3 is built from 14 residues. The DNA of the CDR3 is TGCGCCAGCAGCCCGGACAGGGCTGGCGGGGAGCTGTTTTTT. This encodes CASSPDRAGGELFF.

The genes are TRBV12-3 or TRBV12-4 and TRBJ1-1; D remains unclear. CDR3 length equals 12 residues. V was trimmed by 5 bases and J by 3 bases, leaving 7 bases between them. CDR3 coding DNA: TGTGCCAGCAGTCAACCAGACACTGAAGCTTTCTTT. Protein: CASSQPDTEAFF.

The chain combines TRBV6-4 with TRBJ2-5, with TRBD2 as a possible D gene (5 bases). V shed 4 bases and J shed 5 bases, with 11 bases lying between them. The CDR3 covers 13 residues. Germline assignment: CDR1 MRHNA and CDR2 SNTAGT. The CDR3 DNA sequence: TGTGCCAGCAGTGGGACTGTTGGTGAGACCCAGTACTTC. Its translation is CASSGTVGETQYF.

This rearrangement joins TRBV28 to TRBJ2-7; 9 bases are shared with TRBD2. After removal of 8 bases from V and 3 bases from J, the junction contained 5 bases not matched to a gene. This CDR3 is built from 13 residues. Germline V gene data show CDR1 as MDHEN and CDR2 as SYDVKM. CDR3 loop: CASGLAGRYEQYF. CDR3 bases: TGTGCCAGCGGCCTAGCGGGACGCTACGAGCAGTACTTC.

This chain's CDR3 is CASSVTGKGYTF. The CDR3 DNA sequence: TGTGCCAGCAGCGTGACAGGCAAAGGCTACACCTTC. The V gene is TRBV9, the J gene TRBJ1-2; the D gene is possibly TRBD1 (6 bases). CDR3 length: 12 residues. Germline V gives CDR1 SGDLS, CDR2 YYNGEE. V was pared by 2 bases and J by 8 bases, with 10 bases between.

The J gene is TRBJ1-1, the V gene TRBV27; 12 bases align to TRBD1. Looked up from germline, CDR1 is MNHEY and CDR2 is SMNVEV (reference sequence). V lost 4 bases, J lost 5 bases, and 8 bases stayed unmatched. The CDR3 spans 16 residues. The CDR3 region has the DNA TGTGCCAGCAGTTCGGGACAGGGGGCGCGGTGGACTGAAGCTTTCTTT. Translating gives CASSSGQGARWTEAFF.

The chain joins TRBV5-6 to TRBJ2-5, with TRBD2 matching 8 bases. The CDR3 contains 13 residues. The V gene end was trimmed by 4 bases and the J gene end by 6 bases; junction bases not matched to a gene: 5. The germline gives CDR1 SGHDT, CDR2 YYEEEE. In DNA form, the CDR3 reads TGTGCCAGCAGCACCCTAGCGGGCCAGACCCAGTACTTC. Protein: CASSTLAGQTQYF. The entire variable domain, with the rest obtained from reference TRBV5-6 and TRBJ2-5, is as follows: DAGVTQSPTHLIKTRGQQVTLRCSPKSGHDTVSWYQQALGQGPQFIFQYYEEEERQRGNFPDRFSGHQFPNYSSELNVNALLLGDSALYLCASSTLAGQTQYFGPGTRLLVL.

The V and J genes are TRBV28 and TRBJ2-1, with D perhaps TRBD1 (6 bases). CDR1 and CDR2 from the germline V gene are MDHEN and SYDVKM. Trimming stripped 6 bases from V and 5 bases from J, with 17 bases between. The length of the CDR3 is 15 residues. The CDR3 here is CASRTRDKIHNEQFF. The DNA of the CDR3 is TGTGCCAGCAGAACCCGGGACAAAATTCACAATGAGCAGTTCTTC.

Within the sample, this clone is large. J is TRBJ2-7 and V is TRBV2, with a possible D match to TRBD1 (6 bases). Germline CDR1 reads SNHLY; CDR2 reads FYNNEI. The CDR3 covers 12 residues. The V end was cut by 11 bases, the J end by 4 bases, with 15 bases between. The CDR3 DNA reads as TGTGCCGGGGCAGGGGAGTATTACGAGCAGTACTTC. Translated, it gives CAGAGEYYEQYF.

The V call is TRBV5-1, the J call TRBJ1-2; 7 bases are a match to TRBD1. The CDR3 loop spans 14 amino acids. V lost 0 bases to trimming and J lost 5 bases; unmatched junction nucleotides: 4. The germline CDR1 and CDR2 sequences are SGHRS and YFSETQ. CDR3 residues: CASSLGGQKYGYTF. The CDR3 region has the DNA TGCGCCAGCAGCTTGGGGGGACAGAAATATGGCTACACCTTC.

The gene calls are TRBV10-3 and TRBJ1-4; 8 positions agree with TRBD1. CDR1 is ENHRY and CDR2 is SYGVKD in the germline V gene. This CDR3 spans 16 amino acids. J lost 5 bases, V lost 6 bases, and 11 bases had no gene match. The CDR3 here is CAISQGGTGSNEKLFF. The CDR3 bases are TGTGCCATCAGCCAGGGGGGGACAGGTTCAAATGAAAAACTGTTTTTT.

This rearrangement joins TRBV9 to TRBJ2-2; a weak D match, TRBD2 (5 bases). CDR3 length equals 15 residues. V lost 3 bases to trimming and J lost 6 bases, with 15 bases between them. Germline values: CDR1 SGDLS, CDR2 YYNGEE. In DNA form, the CDR3 reads TGTGCCAGCAGCGATAGAGGGCCCAGCTCCGGGGAGCTGTTTTTT. Its protein product is CASSDRGPSSGELFF.

The rearrangement uses TRBV7-8 and TRBJ1-1; no definite D call. Trimming removed 1 base at V and 1 base at J, with 4 bases between. CDR3 length equals 13 residues. From germline, CDR1 is SGHVS and CDR2 FQNEAQ. The CDR3 protein is CASSLDRNTEAFF. CDR3 coding DNA: TGTGCCAGCAGCTTAGACAGGAACACTGAAGCTTTCTTT.

The chain combines TRBV5-6 with TRBJ2-1; 10 nucleotides align to TRBD2. Germline CDR1 is SGHDT and CDR2 is YYEEEE. The V and J ends lost 0 bases and 4 bases, in that order; junction bases with no gene match: 1. There are 15 residues in the CDR3. The CDR3 sequence: CASSLGTSGYNEQFF. The CDR3 nucleotides are TGTGCCAGCAGCTTGGGGACTAGCGGTTACAATGAGCAGTTCTTC.

The rearrangement uses TRBV7-7 and TRBJ2-5; D possibly corresponds to TRBD2 (7 bases). This CDR3 contains 13 residues. Between the trimmed V and J ends, which lost 6 bases and 4 bases, there was a span of 12 bases. In germline, CDR1 is SSHAT, CDR2 FNYEAQ (reference sequence). CDR3 DNA: TGTGCCAGCAGGCCTGCGGGGGCAGAGACCCAGTACTTC. This translates into CASRPAGAETQYF.

This chain joins TRBV6-5 and TRBJ1-4; weak D call: TRBD1 (5 bases). This CDR3 is 14 amino acids long. CDR1 MNHEY and CDR2 SVGAGI come from the germline V gene. V was pared by 6 bases and J by 7 bases, with 15 bases between. The CDR3 loop reads CASRAGIDREKLFF. CDR3 coding DNA: TGTGCCAGCAGAGCAGGGATCGACCGTGAAAAACTGTTTTTT.